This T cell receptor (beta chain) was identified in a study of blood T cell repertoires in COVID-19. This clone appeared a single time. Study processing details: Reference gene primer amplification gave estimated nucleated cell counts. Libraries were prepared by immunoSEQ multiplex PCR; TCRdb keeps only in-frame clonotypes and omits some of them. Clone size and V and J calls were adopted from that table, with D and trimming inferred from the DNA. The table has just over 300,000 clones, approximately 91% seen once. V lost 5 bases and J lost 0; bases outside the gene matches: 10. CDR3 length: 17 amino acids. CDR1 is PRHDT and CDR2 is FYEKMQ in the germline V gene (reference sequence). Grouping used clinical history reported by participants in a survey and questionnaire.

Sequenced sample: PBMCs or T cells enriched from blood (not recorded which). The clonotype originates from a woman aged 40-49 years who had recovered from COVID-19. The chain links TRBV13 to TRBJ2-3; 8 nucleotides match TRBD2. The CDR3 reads CASSILFGGGSTDTQYF. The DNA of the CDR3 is TGTGCCAGCAGCATTTTGTTTGGCGGGGGGAGCACAGATACGCAGTATTTT.